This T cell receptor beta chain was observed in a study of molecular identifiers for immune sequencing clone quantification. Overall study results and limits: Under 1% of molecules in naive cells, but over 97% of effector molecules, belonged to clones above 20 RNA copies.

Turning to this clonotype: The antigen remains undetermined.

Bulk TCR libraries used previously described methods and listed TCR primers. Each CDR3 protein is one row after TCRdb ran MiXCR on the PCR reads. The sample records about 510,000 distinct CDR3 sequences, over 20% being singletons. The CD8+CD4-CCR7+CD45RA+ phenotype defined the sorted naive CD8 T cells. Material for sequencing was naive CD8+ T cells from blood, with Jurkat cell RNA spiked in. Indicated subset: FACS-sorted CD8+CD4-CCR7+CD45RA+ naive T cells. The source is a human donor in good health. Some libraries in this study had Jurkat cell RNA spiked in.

DNA for the CDR3: TGTGCCAGCAGCTTCTCGAACAGGGGCTACAATGAGCAGTTCTTC. Its protein is CASSFSNRGYNEQFF. J is TRBJ2-1 and V is TRBV7-2; 7 bases are shared with TRBD1. There are 15 residues in the CDR3. Germline trimming cut 3 bases from V and 3 bases from J; bases unmatched to any gene: 5. Germline V lookup: CDR1 SGHTA, CDR2 FQGNSA.